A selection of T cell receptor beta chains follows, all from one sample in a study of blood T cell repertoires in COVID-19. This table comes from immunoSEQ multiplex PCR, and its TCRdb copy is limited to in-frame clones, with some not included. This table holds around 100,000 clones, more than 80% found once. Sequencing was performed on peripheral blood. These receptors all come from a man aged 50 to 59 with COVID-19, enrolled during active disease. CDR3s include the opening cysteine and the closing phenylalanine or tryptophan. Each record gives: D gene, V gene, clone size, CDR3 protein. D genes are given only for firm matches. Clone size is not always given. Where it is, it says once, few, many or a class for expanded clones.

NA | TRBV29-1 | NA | CSVARRSSTNEKLFF
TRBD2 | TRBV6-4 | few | CASSDGGAYNEQFF
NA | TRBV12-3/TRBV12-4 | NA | CASSDQGNSPLHF
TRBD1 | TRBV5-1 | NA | CASSLTGGVSEKLFF
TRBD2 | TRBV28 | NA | CASSLRLAVTGELFF
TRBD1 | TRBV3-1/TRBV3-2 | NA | CASSRTGFGYTF
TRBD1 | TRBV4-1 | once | CASSQDGQGIYNSPLHF
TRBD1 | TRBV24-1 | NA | CATSDLGDSYNEQFF
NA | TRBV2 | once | CASSEGAGPILGYTF
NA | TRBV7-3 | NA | CASPLDSTTNEKLFF
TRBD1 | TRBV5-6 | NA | CASGQGIDNEQFF
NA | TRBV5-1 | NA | CASSLAGFNSPLHF
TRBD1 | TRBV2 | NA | CASIMDRGGQPQHF
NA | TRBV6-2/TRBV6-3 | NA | CASSYSRYEQYF
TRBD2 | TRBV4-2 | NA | CASSQGLQRGSEQYF
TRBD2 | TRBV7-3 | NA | CASSSPSGGMNTGELFF
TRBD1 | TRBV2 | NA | CASSSGQGPREKLFF
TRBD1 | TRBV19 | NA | CASTGQAAGANVLTF
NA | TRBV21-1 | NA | CASSNTTGETNYGYTF
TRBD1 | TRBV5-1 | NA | CASSSRTGDTEAFF
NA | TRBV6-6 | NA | CASSSQNTEAFF
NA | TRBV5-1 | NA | CASSLAQGNTEAFF
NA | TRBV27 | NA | CASSISGVSNGYTF
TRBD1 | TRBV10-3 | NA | CAISDWTGGNEQYF
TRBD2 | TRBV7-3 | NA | CASSLKSRFSGASGELFF
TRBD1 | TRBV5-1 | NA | CASSPAGGSSVGYTF
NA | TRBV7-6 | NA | CASSLNFPSNEKLFF
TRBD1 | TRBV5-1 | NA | CASSLAGTGAWGPEAFF
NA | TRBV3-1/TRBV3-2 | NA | CASSQYGGATDTQYF
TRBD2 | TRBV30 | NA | CAWVIAGREQYF
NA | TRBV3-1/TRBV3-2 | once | CASSQEVRDYNEQFF
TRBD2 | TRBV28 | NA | CASSPGGLAGRNEQFF
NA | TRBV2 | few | CASSSQGGGNYGYTF
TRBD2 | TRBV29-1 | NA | CSEALLGSGGADTQYF
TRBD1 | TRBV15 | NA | CATSRESRGRDGYTF
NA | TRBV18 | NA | CASSPTPSGTTGELFF
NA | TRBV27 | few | CATLPGGGTGELFF
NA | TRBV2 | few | CASRGDRNSNQPQHF
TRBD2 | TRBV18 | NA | CASSPWIAGGNEQFF
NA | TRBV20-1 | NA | CSASLAGRASQFF
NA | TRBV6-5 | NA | CASSYSNRGPNEKLFF
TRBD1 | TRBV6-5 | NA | CASRETGVPTDTQYF
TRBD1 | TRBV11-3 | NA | CASSSDRASYNEQFF
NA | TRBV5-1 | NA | CASSLLSPPNTGELFF
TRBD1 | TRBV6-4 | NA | CASSYAGRQGLNTGELFF
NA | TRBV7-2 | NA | CASSLRPGQNTEAFF
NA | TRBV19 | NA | CASAEQGHSNQPQHF
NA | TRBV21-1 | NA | CASSKVLRDRVRVKDQPQHF
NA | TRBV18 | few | CASSAGGITEAFF
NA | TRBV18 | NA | CASSRLETQYF
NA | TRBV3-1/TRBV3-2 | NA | CASSILRGRETQYF
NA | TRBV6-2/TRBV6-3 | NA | CASSNLQGSNQPQHF
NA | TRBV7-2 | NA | CASSPRHPTSPLHF
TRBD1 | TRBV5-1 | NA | CASSSRQGATGELFF
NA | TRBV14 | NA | CASSQGFNSGYTF